The clone carrying this T cell receptor (beta chain) appeared a single time. Study members were between about 18 and 95 years old and lived in 20 to 30 US regions. The study assigned cohorts using participant-reported clinical history. Original processing methods: Researchers report that nucleated cell counts were estimated from reference gene primer amplification. The protocol was immunoSEQ multiplex PCR, while the TCRdb copy is restricted to in-frame clones and leaves out a portion. D and trimming were read from the DNA, whereas the V and J calls and clone size are those reported in that table. The sample consists of 450,000 to 600,000 clones, roughly 87% of them appearing once. Germline V lookup: CDR1 SNHLY, CDR2 FYNNEI. Trimming shortened V by 1 base and J by 3 bases, and 4 bases separated the two germline ends. This CDR3 has 12 amino acids. This entry belongs to a study of blood T cell repertoires in COVID-19. At the level of the study: Sample material is recorded as cDNA or gDNA derived from T cells, B-cell-depleted T cells, or PBMCs.

The TCR comes from a woman aged 18-35 years who had recovered from COVID-19. The sample was PBMCs or T cells enriched from blood (not recorded which). The chain is built from TRBV2 and TRBJ2-7; D is unresolved. The CDR3 is CASSEDGYEQYF. The CDR3 DNA sequence: TGTGCCAGCAGTGAAGACGGCTACGAGCAGTACTTC.